The T cell receptor (beta chain) described here comes from a study of Ad26.COV2.S vaccination and SARS-CoV-2 variants. Study-level findings and limits: Vaccine recipients posted higher spike-specific TCR breadth than their placebo counterparts.

Described treatment: some 19 received Ad26.COV2.S at low or high dose, single or two shots; about 5 received placebo; per-sample allocation not given. The samples date from day 63 after the first vaccine or placebo injection. Cohort 1b enrolled adults aged 18-55 years in Boston. Per germline, CDR1 MGHRA and CDR2 YSYEKL. V lost 3 bases, J lost 8 bases, and 7 bases lay in between. CDR3 length equals 11 residues. This table comes from immunoSEQ multiplex PCR, and its TCRdb copy is limited to in-frame clones, with some not included. The sample carries roughly 380,000 clones, approximately 81% recorded once. This clone came up once. Its antigen is undetermined.

This clonotype was obtained from a person aged 18-60 years who received the Ad26.COV2.S COVID-19 vaccine or a placebo. Sequencing was performed on peripheral blood, taken in a trial of Ad26.COV2.S vaccine versus placebo. This chain links TRBV4-1 with TRBJ2-5, with D uncertain. The CDR3 is CASSQAGTQYF. The CDR3 nucleotides are TGCGCCAGCAGCCAGGCAGGAACCCAGTACTTC.